One sample yielded the 18 T cell receptor beta chains listed below, sequenced in a study of blood T cell repertoires in COVID-19 (dated by TCRdb to the early 2020s). Library creation used the immunoSEQ multiplex PCR assay. The immuneACCESS repertoire file appears here via TCRdb, limited to in-frame rearrangements. These files lack a portion of the clones; in checked studies, under half of the deficit traces to unresolved V genes, and the cause of the others is not known. In this sample the table shows about 170,000 clones, roughly 86% of which occur a single time. The leading ten clones occupy 2% to 3% of the sample. What was sequenced was peripheral blood. These receptors all come from an elderly woman with COVID-19, enrolled during active disease.

V usage is TRBV5-8 and J usage is TRBJ1-4; no definite D call. The germline gives CDR1 SGHTS, CDR2 YDEGEE. The V gene lost 8 bases and the J gene lost 6 bases, with 14 bases spanning the gap. This CDR3 region has 13 residues. The CDR3 loop is CASPPVPDEKLFF. The DNA of the CDR3 is TGTGCCAGTCCTCCGGTTCCTGATGAAAAACTGTTTTTT.

V usage is TRBV27 and J usage is TRBJ1-2; possible D gene TRBD1, 5 bases. The CDR3 totals 15 residues. V was pared by 5 bases and J by 4 bases, with 17 bases between. Per the germline V gene, CDR1 is MNHEY and CDR2 is SMNVEV (reference sequence). This chain's CDR3 is CASSPREGLSYGYTF. CDR3 nucleotides: TGTGCCAGCAGTCCCCGGGAGGGGCTGAGCTATGGCTACACCTTC.

V and J are TRBV6-5 and TRBJ2-1; 8 positions agree with TRBD2. Germline V gene data show CDR1 as MNHEY and CDR2 as SVGAGI. The CDR3 extends over 15 amino acids. The J segment lost 8 bases and the V segment lost 7 bases, leaving 13 bases of the junction unmatched. The CDR3 sequence is CASKEVAGTNDEQFF. CDR3 coding DNA: TGTGCCAGCAAGGAGGTAGCGGGGACGAACGATGAGCAGTTCTTC.

V usage is TRBV3-1 (or the pseudogene TRBV3-2) and J usage is TRBJ2-1; 13 bases agree with TRBD2. Germline assignment: CDR1 LGHDT and CDR2 YNNKEL (reference sequence). The junction had 5 bases not matched to a gene; V was cut back by 4 bases and J by 5 bases. The CDR3 is 16 residues long. The CDR3 protein is CASSPWTSGSDNEQFF. The CDR3 DNA is TGTGCCAGCAGCCCCTGGACTAGCGGGAGTGACAATGAGCAGTTCTTC.

V gene TRBV11-2 combines with J gene TRBJ2-7, with D perhaps matching TRBD2 (6 bases). From germline, CDR1 is SGHAT and CDR2 FQNNGV. Trimming cost V 2 bases and J 6 bases, with 17 bases left between them. CDR3 length: 15 amino acids. In DNA form, the CDR3 reads TGTGCCAGCAGCTTAACAGCGACTAGGGTTCTCGAGCAGTACTTC. It specifies CASSLTATRVLEQYF.

The chain couples TRBV4-3 to TRBJ1-4; perhaps TRBD1 as D (5 bases). Between the trimmed V and J ends, which lost 6 bases and 0 bases, there was a span of 14 bases. CDR3 size: 16 residues. Germline assignment: CDR1 LGHNA and CDR2 YSLEER. The CDR3 DNA reads TGCGCCAGCAGTCTACGACAGCTCGCAACTAATGAAAAACTGTTTTTT. Translation: CASSLRQLATNEKLFF.

The chain has TRBV6-5 and TRBJ2-7, with unresolved D. CDR3 length: 13 amino acids. The V and J ends lost 7 bases and 2 bases respectively, with 12 bases between them. Germline loops: CDR1 MNHEY, CDR2 SVGAGI. The CDR3 coding sequence is TGTGCCAGCAAAGAAGGCAGCGCCTACGAGCAGTACTTC. Protein product: CASKEGSAYEQYF.

V is TRBV15 and J is TRBJ2-3; weak D call: TRBD1 (5 bases). The CDR3 length is 15 residues. V was shortened by 4 bases and J by 0 bases, with 11 bases between the two germline ends. Germline V lookup: CDR1 LNHNV, CDR2 YYDKDF (reference sequence). The CDR3 spells CATSTETVSTDTQYF. The DNA for the CDR3 is TGTGCCACCAGCACCGAGACAGTTAGCACAGATACGCAGTATTTT.

This chain joins TRBV3-1 (or the pseudogene TRBV3-2) and TRBJ1-5, with a weak D call TRBD1 (5 bases). Trimming stripped 1 base from V and 2 bases from J, with 12 bases between. The CDR3 contains 16 residues. Germline lookup yields CDR1 LGHDT and CDR2 YNNKEL (reference sequence). Here the CDR3 reads CASSQGHTGGNQPQHF. The CDR3 region has the DNA TGTGCCAGCAGCCAAGGTCACACAGGAGGCAATCAGCCCCAGCATTTT.

This chain uses TRBV4-1 with TRBJ1-2, with 9 bases matching TRBD1. This CDR3 contains 18 residues. Germline CDR1 is MGHRA and CDR2 is YSYEKL. V dropped 1 base and J dropped 4; count of bases not matched to a gene: 13. For the CDR3, the DNA is TGCGCCAGCAGCCAAGGCCCGATCTTGGGGACAGGGAGCTATGGCTACACCTTC. Encoded protein: CASSQGPILGTGSYGYTF.

A single count supports this clone. The rearrangement joins TRBV9 to TRBJ2-1; 8 bases are a match to TRBD2. Trimming removed 3 bases from V and 7 bases from J; junction bases left unmatched: 3. Germline lookup yields CDR1 SGDLS and CDR2 YYNGEE. CDR3 length: 13 residues. For the CDR3, the DNA is TGTGCCAGCAGCGCGGGACTAGGTAATGAGCAGTTCTTC. Protein sequence: CASSAGLGNEQFF.

This chain links TRBV9 with TRBJ2-1; D is unresolved. V was pared by 4 bases and J by 10 bases, with 15 bases between. Germline values: CDR1 SGDLS, CDR2 YYNGEE. The CDR3 covers 13 residues. For the CDR3, the DNA is TGTGCCAGCAGCTCCCACTCCTCCCGGGAGCAGTTCTTC. Amino acid sequence: CASSSHSSREQFF.

The rearrangement uses TRBV27 and TRBJ2-7, with 8 bases matching TRBD1. After removal of 5 bases from V and 5 bases from J, the junction contained 8 bases not matched to a gene. In germline, CDR1 is MNHEY, CDR2 SMNVEV (reference sequence). CDR3 length: 14 residues. The CDR3 is CASSQDRAVHEQYF. Here the CDR3 DNA reads TGTGCCAGCAGTCAGGACAGGGCGGTTCACGAGCAGTACTTC.

The chain combines TRBV19 with TRBJ2-7; 9 nucleotides align to TRBD1. CDR3 size: 14 residues. V lost 6 bases, J lost 4 bases, and 7 bases stayed unmatched. The V gene's germline CDR1 is LNHDA and CDR2 SQIVND (reference sequence). The chain's CDR3 is CASRFGTGLYEQYF. The DNA for the CDR3 is TGTGCCAGTAGATTCGGGACAGGGCTATACGAGCAGTACTTC.

This chain joins TRBV6-5 and TRBJ2-7; 7 nucleotides agree with TRBD1. The CDR3 is made up of 15 amino acids. CDR1 MNHEY and CDR2 SVGAGI come from the germline V gene. With 6 bases clipped from V and 3 bases from J, the junction kept 11 bases outside the gene matches. The CDR3 DNA is TGTGCCAGCAGACCGCAGGGGGTAAGGGACTACGAGCAGTACTTC. This sequence encodes CASRPQGVRDYEQYF.

The gene calls are TRBV28 and TRBJ2-1; 7 bases line up with TRBD1. The germline V gene encodes CDR1 MDHEN and CDR2 SYDVKM. V shed 6 bases and J 8 bases; nucleotides not matched to a gene: 16. The CDR3 extends over 16 amino acids. The CDR3 reads CASSDTLGKGADEQFF. CDR3 nucleotides: TGTGCCAGCAGCGACACCCTCGGAAAGGGGGCAGATGAGCAGTTCTTC.

CDR3 sequence (DNA): TGTGCCAGCAGTCGACAGACCCGCACTGAAAAACTGTTTTTT. Amino acids: CASSRQTRTEKLFF. The rearrangement uses TRBV2 and TRBJ1-4; D perhaps matches TRBD1 (5 bases). CDR3 length equals 14 residues. Germline CDR1 and CDR2: SNHLY and FYNNEI. Trimming removed 5 bases from V and 7 bases from J, with 14 bases in between.

In its sample, this clone was seen a few times. The chain has TRBV7-2 and TRBJ2-3; 10 nucleotides match TRBD2. Trimming at V came to 1 base and at J to 8 bases, leaving 3 bases not matched to a gene. The CDR3 runs to 14 residues. CDR1 and CDR2 from the germline V gene are SGHTA and FQGNSA. The CDR3 DNA sequence: TGTGCCAGCAGCTTAGTGTCTAGCGGGAGTACGCAGTATTTT. Its protein product is CASSLVSSGSTQYF.